A single sample is the source of the 17 T cell receptor beta chains below, sequenced in a study of blood T cell repertoires in COVID-19. Repertoires were generated with immunoSEQ multiplex PCR, while TCRdb's copy carries only in-frame clones and drops some. In the table there are approximately 310,000 clones, over 75% of which are singletons. Source material: PBMCs or T cells enriched from blood (not recorded which). These receptors all come from a man in his thirties or forties who had recovered from COVID-19.

The V call is TRBV5-1, the J call TRBJ1-6; the D is unclear. V shed 7 bases and J shed 5 bases, with 16 bases lying between them. This CDR3 is 15 amino acids long. The germline CDR1 and CDR2 sequences are SGHRS and YFSETQ. CDR3 coding DNA: TGCGCCAGCCAACCGGGCGGGTTCGATAATTCACCCCTCCACTTT. Its protein product is CASQPGGFDNSPLHF.

This chain uses TRBV9 with TRBJ2-6; 9 bases agree with TRBD2. Germline CDR1 is SGDLS and CDR2 is YYNGEE. Trimming at V came to 1 base and at J to 1 base, leaving 18 bases not matched to a gene. The CDR3 loop spans 22 amino acids. CDR3 sequence reads: CASSVSKDEAGGSLSGANVLTF. Here the CDR3 DNA reads TGTGCCAGCAGCGTATCAAAAGACGAAGCGGGGGGCTCACTATCTGGGGCCAACGTCCTGACTTTC.

This chain joins TRBV11-3 and TRBJ2-7; no clear D gene. The CDR3 totals 13 residues. Germline values: CDR1 SGHNT, CDR2 YENEEA. The V and J ends lost 0 bases and 2 bases respectively, with 5 bases between them. The CDR3 DNA reads as TGTGCCAGCAGCTTAGACAGTACCTACGAGCAGTACTTC. Protein product: CASSLDSTYEQYF. Full variable domain (rest looked up from reference TRBV11-3 and TRBJ2-7): EAGVVQSPRYKIIEKKQPVAFWCNPISGHNTLYWYLQNLGQGPELLIRYENEEAVDDSQLPKDRFSAERLKGVDSTLKIQPAELGDSAVYLCASSLDSTYEQYFGPGTRLTVT.

The chain carries TRBV9 and TRBJ1-2; the match to TRBD1 covers 8 bases. Germline loops: CDR1 SGDLS, CDR2 YYNGEE. This CDR3 has 16 residues. V trimming: 3 bases; J trimming: 6 bases; junction bases outside the gene matches: 13. The CDR3, as DNA: TGTGCCAGCAGCGGGGGCCTGGGGCAGGGGGCTGATGGCTACACCTTC. Encoded protein: CASSGGLGQGADGYTF.

The genes are TRBV6-4 and TRBJ1-1, with 7 bases matching TRBD1. With 5 bases clipped from V and 2 bases from J, the junction kept 2 bases outside the gene matches. Looked up from germline, CDR1 is MRHNA and CDR2 is SNTAGT. The CDR3 has 13 amino acids. The chain's CDR3 is CASSRQGNTEAFF. In DNA form, the CDR3 reads TGTGCCAGCAGTCGACAGGGAAACACTGAAGCTTTCTTT.

The chain links TRBV5-6 to TRBJ1-2; tentative D call: TRBD1 (5 bases). This CDR3 comprises 13 residues. The V gene lost 6 bases and the J gene lost 4 bases, with 13 bases spanning the gap. The germline gives CDR1 SGHDT, CDR2 YYEEEE. The CDR3 region is CASIPRQSYGYTF. CDR3 in DNA: TGTGCCAGCATCCCAAGACAGAGCTATGGCTACACCTTC.

This rearrangement joins TRBV18 to TRBJ2-6; TRBD1 agrees at 8 bases. The germline V gene encodes CDR1 KGHSH and CDR2 LQKENI. The CDR3 has 18 residues. V shed 4 bases and J 0 bases; nucleotides not matched to a gene: 8. The CDR3 DNA reads as TGTGCCAGCTCACTTGGACAGGGAGTCTTCTCTGGGGCCAACGTCCTGACTTTC. It translates to CASSLGQGVFSGANVLTF.

The gene calls are TRBV7-9 and TRBJ2-7; 7 nucleotides agree with TRBD2. The CDR3 is made up of 15 amino acids. V lost 0 bases, J lost 3 bases, and 5 bases stayed unmatched. Germline V gene sequence: CDR1 SEHNR, CDR2 FQNEAQ (reference sequence). CDR3 nucleotide sequence: TGTGCCAGCAGCTTAGCGGGTGGGGGGGACTACGAGCAGTACTTC. This translates into CASSLAGGGDYEQYF.

In this sample, this clone turned up a few times. This chain joins TRBV10-2 and TRBJ1-2; TRBD1 agrees at 9 bases. In germline, CDR1 is WSHSY, CDR2 SAAADI. The CDR3 is 14 amino acids. J lost 4 bases, V lost 4 bases, and 4 bases had no gene match. CDR3 sequence: CASSGADRGYGYTF. CDR3 coding DNA: TGCGCCAGCAGTGGGGCGGACAGGGGCTATGGCTACACCTTC.

The gene calls are TRBV5-8 and TRBJ2-5; 8 bases agree with TRBD1. Germline V lookup: CDR1 SGHTS, CDR2 YDEGEE. The CDR3 consists of 16 residues. J was trimmed by 1 base and V by 0 bases; bases with no gene match: 5. CDR3: CASSLGQGTFQETQYF. The CDR3 DNA reads TGTGCCAGCAGCTTGGGACAGGGGACCTTCCAAGAGACCCAGTACTTC.

The J gene is TRBJ1-2, the V gene TRBV7-9, with D unclear. The germline V and J ends were trimmed by 5 bases and 5 bases, with 21 bases remaining between them. The germline gives CDR1 SEHNR, CDR2 FQNEAQ (reference sequence). The CDR3 has 16 amino acids. CDR3 loop: CASSDIAREGKYGYTF. The CDR3 DNA reads TGTGCCAGCAGCGATATTGCTAGGGAGGGTAAATATGGCTACACCTTC.

As DNA, the CDR3 is TGCGCCAGCAGCTACGACAGAGAATATGGCTACACCTTC. It translates to CASSYDREYGYTF. The chain employs TRBV5-1 and TRBJ1-2; D perhaps matches TRBD1 (5 bases). This CDR3 has 13 residues. Deletions cut 3 bases from V and 5 bases from J, with 11 bases between. The germline V gene encodes CDR1 SGHRS and CDR2 YFSETQ.

The CDR3 region has the DNA TGTGCCAGCAGTTTACGAAGAACTAGCCTCACAGATACGCAGTATTTT. Its protein product is CASSLRRTSLTDTQYF. The J gene is TRBJ2-3, the V gene TRBV27, with D tentatively TRBD2 (6 bases). The CDR3 covers 16 residues. CDR1 is MNHEY and CDR2 is SMNVEV in the germline V gene (reference sequence). V was trimmed by 2 bases and J by 2 bases, leaving 14 bases between them.

The gene calls are TRBV5-5 and TRBJ2-1; TRBD1 matches at 10 bases. Per the germline V gene, CDR1 is SGHKS and CDR2 is YYEKEE (reference sequence). The trim removed 0 bases at V and 8 bases at J, leaving 8 bases unmatched. CDR3 length: 16 residues. The CDR3 bases are TGTGCCAGCAGCTTGGCCGACAGGGGGCGATCAGATGAGCAGTTCTTC. Translating gives CASSLADRGRSDEQFF.

This chain uses TRBV14 with TRBJ1-6, with 10 bases that match TRBD1. The CDR3 runs to 16 residues. Germline CDR1 is SGHDN and CDR2 is FVKESK. The V gene end was trimmed by 3 bases and the J gene end by 5 bases; junction bases not matched to a gene: 4. CDR3 sequence (DNA): TGTGCCAGCAGCCAGCTAGGGACAGGGGATAATTCACCCCTCCACTTT. Encoded protein: CASSQLGTGDNSPLHF.

The chain joins TRBV29-1 to TRBJ1-2; 7 bases are a match to TRBD1. This CDR3 comprises 12 residues. The V segment lost 6 bases and the J segment 8 bases; nucleotides outside the gene matches: 9. Germline V CDR1 and CDR2: SQVTM, ANQGSEA. DNA for the CDR3: TGCAGCGTATCGGGACAGCCGTCAGGCTACACCTTC. Translating it yields CSVSGQPSGYTF. Complete variable domain (other parts from reference TRBV29-1 and TRBJ1-2): SAVISQKPSRDICQRGTSLTIQCQVDSQVTMMFWYRQQPGQSLTLIATANQGSEATYESGFVIDKFPISRPNLTFSTLTVSNMSPEDSSIYLCSVSGQPSGYTFGSGTRLTVV.

This chain connects TRBV18 to TRBJ1-2; D is uncertain. V was trimmed by 3 bases and J by 7 bases, leaving 9 bases between them. CDR1 and CDR2 (germline): KGHSH, LQKENI. This CDR3 has 12 amino acids. The CDR3: CASSPQAGGYTF. The CDR3 coding sequence is TGTGCCAGCTCACCTCAGGCTGGTGGCTACACCTTC.